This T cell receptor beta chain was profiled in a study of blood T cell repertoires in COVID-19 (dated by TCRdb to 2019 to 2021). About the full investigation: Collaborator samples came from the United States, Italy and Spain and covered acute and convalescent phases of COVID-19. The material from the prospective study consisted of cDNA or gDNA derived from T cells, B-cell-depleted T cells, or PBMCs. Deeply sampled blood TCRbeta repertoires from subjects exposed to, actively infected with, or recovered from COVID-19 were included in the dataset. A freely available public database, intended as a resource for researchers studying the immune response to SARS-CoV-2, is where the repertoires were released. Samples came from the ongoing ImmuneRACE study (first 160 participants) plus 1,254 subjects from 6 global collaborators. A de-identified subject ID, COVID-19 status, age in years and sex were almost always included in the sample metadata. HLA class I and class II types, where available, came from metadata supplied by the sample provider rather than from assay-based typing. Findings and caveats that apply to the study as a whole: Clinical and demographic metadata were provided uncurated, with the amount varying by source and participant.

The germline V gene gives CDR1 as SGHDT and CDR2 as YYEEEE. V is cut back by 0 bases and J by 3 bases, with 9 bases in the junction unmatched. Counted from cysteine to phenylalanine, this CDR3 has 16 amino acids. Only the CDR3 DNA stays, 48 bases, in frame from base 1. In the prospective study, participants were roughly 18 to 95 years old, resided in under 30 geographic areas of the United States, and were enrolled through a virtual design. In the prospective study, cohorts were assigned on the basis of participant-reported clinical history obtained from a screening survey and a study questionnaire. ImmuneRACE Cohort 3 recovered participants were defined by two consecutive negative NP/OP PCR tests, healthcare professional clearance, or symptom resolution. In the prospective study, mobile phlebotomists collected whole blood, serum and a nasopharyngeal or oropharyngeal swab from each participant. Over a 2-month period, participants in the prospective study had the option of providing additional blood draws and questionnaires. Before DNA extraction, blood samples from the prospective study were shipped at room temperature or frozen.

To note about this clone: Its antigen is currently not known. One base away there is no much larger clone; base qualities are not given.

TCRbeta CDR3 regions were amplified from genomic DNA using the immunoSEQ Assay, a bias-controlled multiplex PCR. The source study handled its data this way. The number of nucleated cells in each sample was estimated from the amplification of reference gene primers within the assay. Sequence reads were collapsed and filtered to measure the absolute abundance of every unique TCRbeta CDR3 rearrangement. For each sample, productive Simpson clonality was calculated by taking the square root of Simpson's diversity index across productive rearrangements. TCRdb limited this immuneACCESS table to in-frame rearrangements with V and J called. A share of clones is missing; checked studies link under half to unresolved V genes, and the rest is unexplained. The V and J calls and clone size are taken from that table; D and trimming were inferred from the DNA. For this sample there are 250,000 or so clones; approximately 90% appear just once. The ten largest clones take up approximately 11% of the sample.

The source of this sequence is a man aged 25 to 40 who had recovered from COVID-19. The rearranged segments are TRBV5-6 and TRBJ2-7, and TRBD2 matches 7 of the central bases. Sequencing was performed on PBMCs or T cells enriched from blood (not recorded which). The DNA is TGTGCCAGCAGCTTGGACCCTGCGGGAGTTCGCTACGAGCAGTACTTC. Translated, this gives CASSLDPAGVRYEQYF.